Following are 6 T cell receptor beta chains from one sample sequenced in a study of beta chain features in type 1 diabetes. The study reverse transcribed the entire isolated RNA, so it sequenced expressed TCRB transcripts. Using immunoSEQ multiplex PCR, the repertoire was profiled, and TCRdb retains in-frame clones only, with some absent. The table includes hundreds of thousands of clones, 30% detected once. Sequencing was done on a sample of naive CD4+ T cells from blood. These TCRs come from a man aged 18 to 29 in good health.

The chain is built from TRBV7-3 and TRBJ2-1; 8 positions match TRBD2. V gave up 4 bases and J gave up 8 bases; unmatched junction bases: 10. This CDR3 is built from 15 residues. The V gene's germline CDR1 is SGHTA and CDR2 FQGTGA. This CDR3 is CASSSPGGPGHEQFF. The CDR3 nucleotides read TGTGCCAGCAGCTCCCCGGGAGGGCCGGGGCATGAGCAGTTCTTC.

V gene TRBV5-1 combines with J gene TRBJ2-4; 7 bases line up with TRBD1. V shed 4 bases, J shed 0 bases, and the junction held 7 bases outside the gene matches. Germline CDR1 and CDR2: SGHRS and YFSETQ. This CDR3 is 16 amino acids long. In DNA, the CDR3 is TGCGCCAGCAGCCCTACAGGGGCACTAGCCAAAAACATTCAGTACTTC. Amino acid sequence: CASSPTGALAKNIQYF.

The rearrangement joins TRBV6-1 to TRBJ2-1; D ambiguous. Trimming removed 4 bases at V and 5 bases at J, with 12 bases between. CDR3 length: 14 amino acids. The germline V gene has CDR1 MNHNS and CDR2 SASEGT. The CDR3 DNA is TGTGCCAGCAGTGTTTGGGCCTTAAACAATGAGCAGTTCTTC. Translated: CASSVWALNNEQFF.

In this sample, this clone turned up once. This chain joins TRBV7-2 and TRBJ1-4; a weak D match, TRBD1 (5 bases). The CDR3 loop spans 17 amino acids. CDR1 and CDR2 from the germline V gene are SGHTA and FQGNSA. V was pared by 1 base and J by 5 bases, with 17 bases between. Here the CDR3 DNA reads TGTGCCAGCAGCTTAGACTCGGCGGGGCCTCCGAATGAAAAACTGTTTTTT. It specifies CASSLDSAGPPNEKLFF.

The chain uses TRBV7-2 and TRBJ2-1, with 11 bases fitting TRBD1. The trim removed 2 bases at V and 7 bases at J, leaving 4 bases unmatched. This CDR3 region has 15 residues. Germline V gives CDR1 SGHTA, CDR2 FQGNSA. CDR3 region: CASSLRTGGNNEQFF. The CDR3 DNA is TGTGCCAGCAGCTTAAGGACAGGGGGCAATAATGAGCAGTTCTTC. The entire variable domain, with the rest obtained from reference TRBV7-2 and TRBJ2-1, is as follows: GAGVSQSPSNKVTEKGKDVELRCDPISGHTALYWYRQSLGQGLEFLIYFQGNSAPDKSGLPSDRFSAERTGGSVSTLTIQRTQQEDSAVYLCASSLRTGGNNEQFFGPGTRLTVL.

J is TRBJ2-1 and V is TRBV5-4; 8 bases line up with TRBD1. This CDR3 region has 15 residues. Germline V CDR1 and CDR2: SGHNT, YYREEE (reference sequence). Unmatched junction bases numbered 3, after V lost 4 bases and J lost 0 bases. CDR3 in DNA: TGTGCCAGCAGCCCTGGACAGGGCTCCTACAATGAGCAGTTCTTC. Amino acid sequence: CASSPGQGSYNEQFF. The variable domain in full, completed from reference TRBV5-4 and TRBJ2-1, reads ETGVTQSPTHLIKTRGQQVTLRCSSQSGHNTVSWYQQALGQGPQFIFQYYREEENGRGNFPPRFSGLQFPNYSSELNVNALELDDSALYLCASSPGQGSYNEQFFGPGTRLTVL.